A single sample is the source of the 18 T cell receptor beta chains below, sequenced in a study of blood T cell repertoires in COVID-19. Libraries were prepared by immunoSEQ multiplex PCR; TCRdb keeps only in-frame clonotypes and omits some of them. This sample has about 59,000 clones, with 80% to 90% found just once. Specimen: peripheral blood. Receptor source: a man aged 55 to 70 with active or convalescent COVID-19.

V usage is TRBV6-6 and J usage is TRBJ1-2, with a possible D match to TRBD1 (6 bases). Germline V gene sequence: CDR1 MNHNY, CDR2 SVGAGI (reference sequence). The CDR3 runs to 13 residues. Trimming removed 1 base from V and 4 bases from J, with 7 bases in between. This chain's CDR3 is CASSYLDSYGYTF. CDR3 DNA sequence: TGTGCCAGCAGTTACTTGGACAGCTATGGCTACACCTTC.

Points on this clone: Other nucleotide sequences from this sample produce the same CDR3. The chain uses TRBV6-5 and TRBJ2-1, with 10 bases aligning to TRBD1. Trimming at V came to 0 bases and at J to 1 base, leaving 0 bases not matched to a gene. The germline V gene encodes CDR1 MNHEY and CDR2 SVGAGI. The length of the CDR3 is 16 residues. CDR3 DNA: TGTGCCAGCAGTTACTCGGACAGGGGGTCCTACAATGAGCAGTTCTTC. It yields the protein CASSYSDRGSYNEQFF.

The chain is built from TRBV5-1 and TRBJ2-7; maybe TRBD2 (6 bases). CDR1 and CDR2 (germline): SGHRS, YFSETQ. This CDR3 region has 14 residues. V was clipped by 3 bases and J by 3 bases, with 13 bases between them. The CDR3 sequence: CASSSGLLLYEQYF. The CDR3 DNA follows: TGCGCCAGCAGCTCGGGACTCCTCCTCTACGAGCAGTACTTC.

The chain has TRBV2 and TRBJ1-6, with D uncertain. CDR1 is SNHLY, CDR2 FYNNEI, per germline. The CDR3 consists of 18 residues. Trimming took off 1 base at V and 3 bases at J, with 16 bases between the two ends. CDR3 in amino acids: CASSEGGSRGNYNSPLHF. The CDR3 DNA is TGTGCCAGCAGTGAAGGCGGCAGCCGGGGAAACTATAATTCACCCCTCCACTTT.

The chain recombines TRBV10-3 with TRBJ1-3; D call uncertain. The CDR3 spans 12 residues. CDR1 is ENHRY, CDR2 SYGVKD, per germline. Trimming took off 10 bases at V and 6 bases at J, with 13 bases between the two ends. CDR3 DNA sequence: TGTGCCAGCGGAGCTCTTGAAAACACCATATATTTT. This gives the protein CASGALENTIYF.

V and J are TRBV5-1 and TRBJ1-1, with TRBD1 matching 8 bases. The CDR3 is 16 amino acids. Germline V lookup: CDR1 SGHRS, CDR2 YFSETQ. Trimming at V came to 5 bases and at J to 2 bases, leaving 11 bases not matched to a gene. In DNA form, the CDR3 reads TGCGCCAGCAGACCGGACGACAGGGGTTTAAACACTGAAGCTTTCTTT. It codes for CASRPDDRGLNTEAFF.

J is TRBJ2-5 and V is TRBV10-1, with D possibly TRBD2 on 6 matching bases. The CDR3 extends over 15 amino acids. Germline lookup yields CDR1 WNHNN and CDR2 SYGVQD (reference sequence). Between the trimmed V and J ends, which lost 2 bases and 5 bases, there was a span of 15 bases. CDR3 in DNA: TGCGCCAGCAGTGAGCGGGTCGGGAGCTTGGAGACCCAGTACTTC. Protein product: CASSERVGSLETQYF.

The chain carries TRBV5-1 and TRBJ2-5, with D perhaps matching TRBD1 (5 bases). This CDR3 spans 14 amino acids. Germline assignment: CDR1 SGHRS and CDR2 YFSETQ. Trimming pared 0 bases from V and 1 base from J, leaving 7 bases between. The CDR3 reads CASSLGQTQETQYF. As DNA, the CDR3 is TGCGCCAGCAGCTTGGGACAGACCCAAGAGACCCAGTACTTC.

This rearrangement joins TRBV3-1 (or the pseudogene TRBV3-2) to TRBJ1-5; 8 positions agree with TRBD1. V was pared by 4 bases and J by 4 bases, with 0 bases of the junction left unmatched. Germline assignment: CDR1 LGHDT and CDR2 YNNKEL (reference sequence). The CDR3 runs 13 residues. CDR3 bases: TGTGCCAGCAGCCGGACAGGGAATCAGCCCCAGCATTTT. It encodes CASSRTGNQPQHF.

CDR3 region: CASSPHLGVAEAFF. The CDR3 DNA sequence: TGTGCCAGTAGTCCCCACCTAGGGGTGGCTGAAGCTTTCTTT. The chain couples TRBV19 to TRBJ1-1, with D perhaps TRBD1 (5 bases). Trimming shortened V by 5 bases and J by 6 bases, and 16 bases separated the two germline ends. Per germline, CDR1 LNHDA and CDR2 SQIVND (reference sequence). CDR3 length: 14 residues. The whole variable domain, filled in from reference TRBV19 and TRBJ1-1, reads DGGITQSPKYLFRKEGQNVTLSCEQNLNHDAMYWYRQDPGQGLRLIYYSQIVNDFQKGDIAEGYSVSREKKESFPLTVTSAQKNPTAFYLCASSPHLGVAEAFFGQGTRLTVV.

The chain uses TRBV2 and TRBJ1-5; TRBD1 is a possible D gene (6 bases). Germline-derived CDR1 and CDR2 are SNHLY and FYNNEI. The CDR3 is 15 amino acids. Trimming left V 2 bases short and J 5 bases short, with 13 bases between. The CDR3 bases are TGTGCCAGCAGTGAACGGACAGAGCCTTATCAGCCCCAGCATTTT. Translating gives CASSERTEPYQPQHF.

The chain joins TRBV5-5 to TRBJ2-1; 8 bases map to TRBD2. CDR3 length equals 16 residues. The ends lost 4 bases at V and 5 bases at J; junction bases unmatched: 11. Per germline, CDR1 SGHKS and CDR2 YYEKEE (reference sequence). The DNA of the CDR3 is TGTGCCAGCAGCCAGGTTACTAGCGGAGGAAACAATGAGCAGTTCTTC. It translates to CASSQVTSGGNNEQFF.

CDR3 sequence reads: CATSRDGSATNEKLFF. For the CDR3, the DNA is TGTGCCACCAGCAGAGATGGGAGTGCAACTAATGAAAAACTGTTTTTT. V and J are TRBV15 and TRBJ1-4; D is uncertain. Germline V lookup: CDR1 LNHNV, CDR2 YYDKDF (reference sequence). The CDR3 totals 16 residues. V was trimmed by 0 bases and J by 0 bases, leaving 8 bases between them.

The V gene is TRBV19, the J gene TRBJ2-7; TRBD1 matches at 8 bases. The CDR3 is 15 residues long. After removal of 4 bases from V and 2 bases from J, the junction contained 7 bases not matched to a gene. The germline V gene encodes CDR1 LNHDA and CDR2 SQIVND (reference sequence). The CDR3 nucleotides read TGTGCCAGTAGTAATCGGGACAGGCCGCCCTACGAGCAGTACTTC. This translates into CASSNRDRPPYEQYF.

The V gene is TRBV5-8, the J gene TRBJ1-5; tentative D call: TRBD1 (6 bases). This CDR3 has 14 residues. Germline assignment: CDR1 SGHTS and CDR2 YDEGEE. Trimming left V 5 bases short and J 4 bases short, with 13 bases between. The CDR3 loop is CASSQGFWNQPQHF. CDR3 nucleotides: TGTGCCAGCAGTCAGGGGTTCTGGAATCAGCCCCAGCATTTT.

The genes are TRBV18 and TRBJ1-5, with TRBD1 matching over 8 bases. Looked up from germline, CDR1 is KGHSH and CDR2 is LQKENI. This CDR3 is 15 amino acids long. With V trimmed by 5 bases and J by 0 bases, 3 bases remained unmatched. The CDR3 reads CASSSGTGSNQPQHF. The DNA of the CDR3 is TGTGCCAGCTCATCCGGGACAGGTAGCAATCAGCCCCAGCATTTT.

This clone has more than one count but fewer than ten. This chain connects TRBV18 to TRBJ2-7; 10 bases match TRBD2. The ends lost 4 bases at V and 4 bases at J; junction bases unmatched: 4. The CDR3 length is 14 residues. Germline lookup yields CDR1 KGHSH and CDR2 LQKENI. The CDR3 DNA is TGTGCCAGCTCACTCCTAGCGGGAGAGTACGAGCAGTACTTC. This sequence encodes CASSLLAGEYEQYF.

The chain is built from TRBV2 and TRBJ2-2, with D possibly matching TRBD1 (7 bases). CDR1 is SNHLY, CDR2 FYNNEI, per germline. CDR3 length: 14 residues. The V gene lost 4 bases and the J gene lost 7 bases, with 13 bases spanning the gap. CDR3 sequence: CASSGRGRIGELFF. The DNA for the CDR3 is TGTGCCAGCAGTGGGAGGGGGCGAATCGGGGAGCTGTTTTTT.